The clone carrying this T cell receptor (beta chain) was detected only a few times. Via MiXCR, TCRdb re-called the 5' RACE reads, giving one row per CDR3 protein. The sample lists some 440,000 distinct CDR3 sequences, 20% to 25% occurring once. V gave up 5 bases and J gave up 5 bases; unmatched junction bases: 7. The CDR3 consists of 13 residues. Germline CDR1 DFQATT, CDR2 SNEGSKA (reference sequence). The data belong to a study of identical twins. These data also formed part of another study, on T cells expressing NK-cell markers.

This TCR was sampled from a woman between 18 and 29 years old in good health. Sequencing used CD4+ T cells sorted from blood. This chain joins TRBV20-1 and TRBJ2-3, with 7 bases lining up with TRBD2. The CDR3 DNA reads TGCAGTGCTCAGCGGACTAGTAAAGATACGCAGTATTTT. It translates to CSAQRTSKDTQYF.